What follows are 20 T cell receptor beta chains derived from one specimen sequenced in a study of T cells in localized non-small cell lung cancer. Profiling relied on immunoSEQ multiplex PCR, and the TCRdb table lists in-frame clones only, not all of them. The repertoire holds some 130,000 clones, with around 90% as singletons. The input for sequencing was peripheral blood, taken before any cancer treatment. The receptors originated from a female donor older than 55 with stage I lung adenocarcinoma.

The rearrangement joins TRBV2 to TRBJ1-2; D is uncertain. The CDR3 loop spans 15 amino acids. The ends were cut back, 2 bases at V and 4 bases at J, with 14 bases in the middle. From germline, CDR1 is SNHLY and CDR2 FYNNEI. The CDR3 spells CASSEHRILGYGYTF. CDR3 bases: TGTGCCAGCAGTGAACATCGCATCCTAGGCTATGGCTACACCTTC.

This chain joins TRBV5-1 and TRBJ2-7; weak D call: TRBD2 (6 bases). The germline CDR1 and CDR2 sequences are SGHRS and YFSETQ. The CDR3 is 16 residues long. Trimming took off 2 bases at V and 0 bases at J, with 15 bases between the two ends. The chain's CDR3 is CASSFPRGVSSYEQYF. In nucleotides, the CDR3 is TGCGCCAGCAGCTTCCCGCGGGGCGTAAGCTCCTACGAGCAGTACTTC. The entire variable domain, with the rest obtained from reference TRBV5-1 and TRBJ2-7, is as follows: KAGVTQTPRYLIKTRGQQVTLSCSPISGHRSVSWYQQTPGQGLQFLFEYFSETQRNKGNFPGRFSGRQFSNSRSEMNVSTLELGDSALYLCASSFPRGVSSYEQYFGPGTRLTVT.

The CDR3 coding sequence is TGTGCCAGCAGCCCGGGACAGGGTGCGATGGCTGAGCAGTTCTTC. Protein: CASSPGQGAMAEQFF. The rearrangement joins TRBV7-6 to TRBJ2-1; 9 nucleotides match TRBD1. This CDR3 region has 15 residues. Germline lookup yields CDR1 SGHVS and CDR2 FNYEAQ. V shed 5 bases and J 9 bases; nucleotides not matched to a gene: 11.

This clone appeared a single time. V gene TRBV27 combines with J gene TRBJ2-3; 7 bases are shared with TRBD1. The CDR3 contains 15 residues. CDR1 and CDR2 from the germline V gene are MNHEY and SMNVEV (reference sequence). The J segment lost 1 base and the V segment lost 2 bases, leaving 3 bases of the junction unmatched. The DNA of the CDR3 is TGTGCCAGCAGTTTAGTCGGGACAGGCACAGATACGCAGTATTTT. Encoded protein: CASSLVGTGTDTQYF.

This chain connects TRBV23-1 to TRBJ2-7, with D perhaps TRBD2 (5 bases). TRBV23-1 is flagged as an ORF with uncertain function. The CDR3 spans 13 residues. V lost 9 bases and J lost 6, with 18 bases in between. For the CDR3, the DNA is TGCGCCAGGGCGGGTCAAGAAATGGGCGAGCAGTACTTC. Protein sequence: CARAGQEMGEQYF.

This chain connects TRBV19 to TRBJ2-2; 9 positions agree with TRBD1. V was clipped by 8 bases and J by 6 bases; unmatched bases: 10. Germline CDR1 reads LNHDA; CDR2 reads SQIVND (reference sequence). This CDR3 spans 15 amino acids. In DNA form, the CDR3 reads TGTGCCAGTGATCCGGGACAGGGATGGCCCGGGGAGCTGTTTTTT. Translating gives CASDPGQGWPGELFF.

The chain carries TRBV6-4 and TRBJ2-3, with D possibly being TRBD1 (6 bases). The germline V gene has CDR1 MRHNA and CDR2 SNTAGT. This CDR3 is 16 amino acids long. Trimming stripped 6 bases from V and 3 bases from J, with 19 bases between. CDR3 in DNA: TGTGCCAGCAGCGCCTCCCCAGGGGTGGCAACAGATACGCAGTATTTT. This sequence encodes CASSASPGVATDTQYF.

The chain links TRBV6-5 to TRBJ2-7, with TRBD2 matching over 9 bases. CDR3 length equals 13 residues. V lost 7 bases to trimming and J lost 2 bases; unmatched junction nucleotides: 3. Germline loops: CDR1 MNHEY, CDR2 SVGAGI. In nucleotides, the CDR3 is TGTGCCAGCAAAGCGGGAGGTGCCTACGAGCAGTACTTC. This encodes CASKAGGAYEQYF.

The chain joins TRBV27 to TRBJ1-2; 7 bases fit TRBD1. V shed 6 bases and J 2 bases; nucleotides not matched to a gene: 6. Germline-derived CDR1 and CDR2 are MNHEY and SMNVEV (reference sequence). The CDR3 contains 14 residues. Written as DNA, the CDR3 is TGTGCCAGCAGGAACAGGGGCTGGAACTATGGCTACACCTTC. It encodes CASRNRGWNYGYTF.

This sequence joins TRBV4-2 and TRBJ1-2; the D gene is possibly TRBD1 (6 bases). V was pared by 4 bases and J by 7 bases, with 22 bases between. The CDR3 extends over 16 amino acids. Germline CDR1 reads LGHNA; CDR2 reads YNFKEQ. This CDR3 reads CASSREGFGQGLGYTF. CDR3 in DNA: TGTGCCAGCAGCCGTGAGGGCTTTGGTCAGGGGCTTGGCTACACCTTC.

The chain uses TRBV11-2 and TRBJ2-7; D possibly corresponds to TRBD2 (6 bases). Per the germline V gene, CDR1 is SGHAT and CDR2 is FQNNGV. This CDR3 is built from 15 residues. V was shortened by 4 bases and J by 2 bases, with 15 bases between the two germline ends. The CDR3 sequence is CASSSKGTPTYEQYF. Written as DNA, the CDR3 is TGTGCCAGCAGCTCGAAAGGGACTCCTACCTACGAGCAGTACTTC.

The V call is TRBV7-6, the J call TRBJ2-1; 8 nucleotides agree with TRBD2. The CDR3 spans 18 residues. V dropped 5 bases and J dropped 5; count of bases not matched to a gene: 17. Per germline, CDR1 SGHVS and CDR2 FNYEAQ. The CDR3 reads CASSLRLRGPGGDNEQFF. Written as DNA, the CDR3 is TGTGCCAGCAGCCTGAGACTGCGTGGCCCCGGGGGGGACAATGAGCAGTTCTTC.

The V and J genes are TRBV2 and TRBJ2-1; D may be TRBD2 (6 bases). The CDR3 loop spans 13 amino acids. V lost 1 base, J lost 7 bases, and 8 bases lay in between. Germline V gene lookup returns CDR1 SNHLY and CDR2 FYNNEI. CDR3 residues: CASSEGLGNEQFF. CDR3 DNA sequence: TGTGCCAGCAGTGAAGGACTAGGTAATGAGCAGTTCTTC.

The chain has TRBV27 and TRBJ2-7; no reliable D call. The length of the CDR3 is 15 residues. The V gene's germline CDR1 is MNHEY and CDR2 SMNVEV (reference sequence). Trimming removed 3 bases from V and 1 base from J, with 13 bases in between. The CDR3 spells CASSFRPEASYEQYF. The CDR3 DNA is TGTGCCAGCAGTTTCCGGCCCGAGGCGTCCTACGAGCAGTACTTC.

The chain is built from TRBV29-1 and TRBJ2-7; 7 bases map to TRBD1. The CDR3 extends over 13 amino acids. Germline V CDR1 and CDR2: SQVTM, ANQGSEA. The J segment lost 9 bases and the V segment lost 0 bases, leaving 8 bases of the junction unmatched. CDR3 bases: TGCAGCGTTGAAGAAGGGGGCCGGGACATGCAGTACTTC. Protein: CSVEEGGRDMQYF.

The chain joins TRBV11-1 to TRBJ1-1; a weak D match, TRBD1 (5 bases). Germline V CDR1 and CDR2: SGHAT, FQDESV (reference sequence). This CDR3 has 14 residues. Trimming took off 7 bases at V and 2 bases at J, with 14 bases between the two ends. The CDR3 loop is CASTRGADNTEAFF. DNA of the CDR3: TGTGCCAGCACCCGAGGGGCCGATAACACTGAAGCTTTCTTT. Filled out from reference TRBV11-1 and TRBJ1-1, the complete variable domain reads EAEVAQSPRYKITEKSQAVAFWCDPISGHATLYWYRQILGQGPELLVQFQDESVVDDSQLPKDRFSAERLKGVDSTLKIQPAELGDSAMYLCASTRGADNTEAFFGQGTRLTVV.

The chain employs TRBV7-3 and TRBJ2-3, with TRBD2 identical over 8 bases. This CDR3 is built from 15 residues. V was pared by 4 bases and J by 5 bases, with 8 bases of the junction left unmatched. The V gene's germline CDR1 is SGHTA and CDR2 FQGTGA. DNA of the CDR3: TGTGCCAGCAGCTCTTGGGCGGGAGGAAAAGATACGCAGTATTTT. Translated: CASSSWAGGKDTQYF.

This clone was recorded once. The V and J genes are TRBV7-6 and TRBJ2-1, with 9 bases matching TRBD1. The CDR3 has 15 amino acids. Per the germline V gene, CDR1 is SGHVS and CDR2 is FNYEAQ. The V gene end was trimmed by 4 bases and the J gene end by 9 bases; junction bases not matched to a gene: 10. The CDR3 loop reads CASSSGTGTAFEQFF. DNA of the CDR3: TGTGCCAGCAGCTCTGGGACAGGGACGGCATTTGAGCAGTTCTTC.

In DNA, the CDR3 is TGTGCCAGCAGACCGGGACAGTCCCTCGGAGGCTACACCTTC. This gives the protein CASRPGQSLGGYTF. The chain has TRBV27 and TRBJ1-2, with 7 bases aligning to TRBD1. Germline V lookup: CDR1 MNHEY, CDR2 SMNVEV (reference sequence). Trimming took 6 bases from V and 8 from J; bases not matched to a gene: 12. The CDR3 spans 14 residues.

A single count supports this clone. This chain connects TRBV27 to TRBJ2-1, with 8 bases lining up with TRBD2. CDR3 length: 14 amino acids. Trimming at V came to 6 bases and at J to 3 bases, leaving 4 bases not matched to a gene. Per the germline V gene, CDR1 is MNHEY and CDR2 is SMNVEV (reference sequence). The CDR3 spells CASRGGRFYNEQFF. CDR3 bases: TGTGCCAGCAGGGGCGGGAGGTTCTACAATGAGCAGTTCTTC.